The present entry profiles one T cell receptor (beta chain) with its context. Its antigen is unknown. The data derive from a study of OX40 agonist ivuxolimab in advanced cancers. The overall study: Earlier anti-PD-1, anti-PD-L1 or anti-CTLA-4 therapy was permitted; over 35% had received some. General study points: At 0.1 to 3.0 mg/kg and by week 6, CD4+ and CD8+ T cells in the blood had expanded clonally. Some nonresponders additionally presented with little normalized T-cell clonal expansion.

Using immunoSEQ multiplex PCR, the repertoire was profiled, and TCRdb retains in-frame clones only, with some absent. The table lists under 50,000 clones, 75% to 90% of them singletons. Samples were taken at baseline and on day 1 of cycles 4 and 7. The starting material was CD4+ or CD8+ T cells sorted from blood, obtained in a trial of the OX40 agonist ivuxolimab. The sequence was collected from an adult with an advanced solid tumor such as melanoma, head and neck, liver or kidney cancer.

Written as DNA, the CDR3 is TGTGCTAGTGGTTTTCCAGGGGACACCATATATTTT. Translated: CASGFPGDTIYF. This chain joins TRBV12-5 and TRBJ1-3, with D possibly matching TRBD1 (6 bases). CDR1 and CDR2 from the germline V gene are LGHNT and FRNRAP. V dropped 3 bases and J dropped 8 bases, with 8 bases sitting between them. There are 12 residues in the CDR3.